This TCR beta chain came from a study of CD8 T cells in Susac syndrome. Study conclusions and caveats: It was acknowledged in the study that the number of individuals who were included in its TCR sequencing and HLA analysis was relatively small.

Concerning this clonotype: Its antigen remains unknown.

Reverse transcription used about 0.45 to 1 ug RNA and random hexamers. TCRdb re-called the immunoSEQ multiplex PCR reads with MiXCR, one entry per CDR3 protein. The data show approximately 220,000 distinct CDR3 sequences, approximately 95% seen once. Sequencing of TCR beta, carried out with a high-throughput approach, was applied to CD8+ and CD4+ T cells from the blood. This CDR3 is built from 15 residues. Trimming at V came to 4 bases and at J to 2 bases, leaving 3 bases not matched to a gene. Germline V gene lookup returns CDR1 MGHRA and CDR2 YSYEKL. The sample taken for sequencing was CD4+ T cells from PBMCs. V gene TRBV4-1 combines with J gene TRBJ2-5, with 11 bases aligning to TRBD2. This receptor was obtained from a human donor with multiple sclerosis. The CDR3 DNA follows: TGCGCCAGCAGCCTAGCGGGGGGGATTCAAGAGACCCAGTACTTC. Encoded protein: CASSLAGGIQETQYF.